Below are 15 T cell receptor beta chains sequenced from a single sample in a study of T and B cells in COVID-19 patients. From blood, roughly 220-550 ng of genomic DNA served as TRB template. TRB rearrangements were amplified by multiplex PCR with BIOMED2 TRB-A/B primers. TCRdb used MiXCR to reprocess the multiplex PCR reads, holding one entry per CDR3 protein. The repertoire holds about 11,000 distinct CDR3 sequences, roughly 31% seen once, with 15% to 20% in the top ten. The specimen was blood. Receptors were obtained from a human donor with active COVID-19.

The chain couples TRBV6-1 to TRBJ1-6; 7 bases map to TRBD1. Germline values: CDR1 MNHNS, CDR2 SASEGT. This CDR3 is 14 amino acids long. With 10 bases clipped from V and 10 bases from J, the junction kept 13 bases outside the gene matches. CDR3 residues: CAIRRDRALSPLHF. CDR3 DNA sequence: TGTGCCATCAGAAGAGACAGGGCGCTCTCACCCCTCCACTTT.

The count of this clonotype is one. The chain recombines TRBV5-6 with TRBJ2-5; 7 nucleotides agree with TRBD1. The J call may not be correct, given that the DNA end is closer to TRBJ2-7. Germline V gene lookup returns CDR1 SGHDT and CDR2 YYEEEE. CDR3 length: 15 amino acids. As DNA, the CDR3 is TGTGCCAGCAGCCCTGGACAGGCGCGGGTCTACGAGCAGTACTTC. Translating gives CASSPGQARVYEQYF.

By share of the sample, this clonotype is medium-sized. This sequence joins TRBV12-3 or TRBV12-4 and TRBJ2-3, with D uncertain. Trimming removed 7 bases from V and 8 bases from J, with 16 bases in between. The CDR3 length is 13 residues. CDR3 loop: CASTSVSGGTQYF. The CDR3 bases are TGTGCCAGCACCTCGGTGAGTGGCGGTACGCAGTATTTT.

The chain is built from TRBV14 and TRBJ2-7; D possibly corresponds to TRBD1 (6 bases). This CDR3 spans 13 amino acids. Germline V gene sequence: CDR1 SGHDN, CDR2 FVKESK. V was shortened by 6 bases and J by 2 bases, with 11 bases between the two germline ends. CDR3: CASRYGTTYEQYF. Here the CDR3 DNA reads TGTGCCAGCAGATACGGGACAACCTACGAGCAGTACTTC.

The chain links TRBV7-2 to TRBJ2-3, with D uncertain. This CDR3 is built from 13 residues. CDR1 is SGHTA and CDR2 is FQGNSA in the germline V gene. With 1 base removed from V and 4 bases from J, the gap between germline ends came to 6 bases. CDR3 bases: TGTGCCAGCAGCTTAGGCTTTCCAGATACGCAGTATTTT. It is translated as CASSLGFPDTQYF.

This chain connects TRBV5-6 to TRBJ1-2; possibly TRBD1 for D (6 bases). Trimming removed 2 bases from V and 8 bases from J, with 13 bases in between. The CDR3 length is 13 residues. Germline assignment: CDR1 SGHDT and CDR2 YYEEEE. CDR3 sequence: CASSFWGAGGYTF. CDR3 coding DNA: TGTGCCAGCAGCTTTTGGGGGGCAGGCGGCTACACCTTC. The full variable domain, with the rest looked up from reference TRBV5-6 and TRBJ1-2, is DAGVTQSPTHLIKTRGQQVTLRCSPKSGHDTVSWYQQALGQGPQFIFQYYEEEERQRGNFPDRFSGHQFPNYSSELNVNALLLGDSALYLCASSFWGAGGYTFGSGTRLTVV.

By its share, this clonotype is medium-sized. CDR3 nucleotides: TGCAGCGTTCCCGGGACAGAGTTAGCCGAGCAGTACTTC. As protein: CSVPGTELAEQYF. J is TRBJ2-7 and V is TRBV29-1; 7 nucleotides agree with TRBD1. V lost 5 bases and J lost 6; bases outside the gene matches: 10. From germline, CDR1 is SQVTM and CDR2 ANQGSEA. The CDR3 length is 13 residues.

A remark on this clonotype: This sequence may be a read error, since a much larger clone differs from it by one base. V gene TRBV24-1 combines with J gene TRBJ2-1; no definite D call. The CDR3 loop spans 13 amino acids. Germline assignment: CDR1 KGHDR and CDR2 SFDVKD. Trimming left V 4 bases short and J 6 bases short, with 9 bases between. The CDR3: CATSEGSSNEQFF. CDR3 DNA: TGTGCCACCAGTGAGGGGTCGTCCAATGAGCAGTTCTTC.

Judged by abundance, this clonotype is medium-sized. J is TRBJ2-3 and V is TRBV27, with 10 bases matching TRBD1. CDR1 and CDR2 (germline): MNHEY, SMNVEV (reference sequence). CDR3 length equals 15 residues. V lost 6 bases to trimming and J lost 6 bases; unmatched junction nucleotides: 9. CDR3 in amino acids: CASREDRDRGDTQYF. CDR3 in DNA: TGTGCCAGCAGGGAAGACCGGGACAGGGGCGATACGCAGTATTTT.

The chain employs TRBV6-5 and TRBJ1-1; D might be TRBD1 (5 bases). The germline V and J ends were trimmed by 7 bases and 8 bases, with 14 bases remaining between them. Germline CDR1 MNHEY, CDR2 SVGAGI. The CDR3 runs 12 residues. CDR3 region: CASTTTGAEAFF. Here the CDR3 DNA reads TGTGCCAGCACCACCACAGGAGCCGAAGCTTTCTTT.

The chain combines TRBV20-1 with TRBJ2-7; D gene ambiguous. V shed 0 bases and J shed 3 bases, with 21 bases lying between them. This CDR3 is 17 amino acids long. CDR1 DFQATT and CDR2 SNEGSKA come from the germline V gene (reference sequence). The CDR3 reads CSARDQAYLTLVYEQYF. The CDR3 DNA reads as TGCAGTGCTAGAGACCAGGCCTACCTGACGTTAGTCTACGAGCAGTACTTC.

By sample share, this clonotype is medium-sized (0.01 to 0.1%). V gene TRBV19 combines with J gene TRBJ2-7, with D possibly TRBD2 on 5 matching bases. This CDR3 spans 16 amino acids. Between the trimmed V and J ends, which lost 5 bases and 2 bases, there was a span of 19 bases. Germline CDR1 and CDR2: LNHDA and SQIVND (reference sequence). In DNA, the CDR3 is TGTGCCAGTAGTCAGGTCGGTCGGGATGTCACCTACGAGCAGTACTTC. This sequence encodes CASSQVGRDVTYEQYF. Combining the CDR3 with reference TRBV19 and TRBJ2-7 gives the whole variable domain DGGITQSPKYLFRKEGQNVTLSCEQNLNHDAMYWYRQDPGQGLRLIYYSQIVNDFQKGDIAEGYSVSREKKESFPLTVTSAQKNPTAFYLCASSQVGRDVTYEQYFGPGTRLTVT.

The chain joins TRBV24-1 to TRBJ1-5; D remains unclear. V was shortened by 3 bases and J by 1 base, with 6 bases between the two germline ends. CDR1 KGHDR and CDR2 SFDVKD come from the germline V gene. The CDR3 totals 14 residues. CDR3 residues: CATSDPGSNQPQHF. The CDR3 coding sequence is TGTGCCACCAGTGATCCTGGGAGCAATCAGCCCCAGCATTTT.

The V call is TRBV30, the J call TRBJ1-3; D is unclear. The V gene lost 4 bases and the J gene lost 3 bases, with 13 bases spanning the gap. The CDR3 is made up of 14 amino acids. Germline V lookup: CDR1 GTSNPN, CDR2 SVGIG (reference sequence). The CDR3 sequence: CAWNGGFGGNTIYF. As DNA, the CDR3 is TGTGCCTGGAACGGCGGATTTGGTGGAAACACCATATATTTT. The full variable domain, rest sourced from reference TRBV30 and TRBJ1-3, is SQTIHQWPATLVQPVGSPLSLECTVEGTSNPNLYWYRQAAGRGLQLLFYSVGIGQISSEVPQNLSASRPQDRQFILSSKKLLLSDSGFYLCAWNGGFGGNTIYFGEGSWLTVV.

This clonotype was counted only a few times. The chain has TRBV6-1 and TRBJ1-4; TRBD1 is a possible D gene (5 bases). CDR1 is MNHNS and CDR2 is SASEGT in the germline V gene. This CDR3 contains 14 residues. The V end lost 7 bases, the J end lost 8 bases, and 17 bases lay between the germline ends. CDR3 residues: CASTWSLQGEKLFF. The DNA for the CDR3 is TGTGCCAGCACATGGAGCCTGCAGGGCGAAAAACTGTTTTTT.